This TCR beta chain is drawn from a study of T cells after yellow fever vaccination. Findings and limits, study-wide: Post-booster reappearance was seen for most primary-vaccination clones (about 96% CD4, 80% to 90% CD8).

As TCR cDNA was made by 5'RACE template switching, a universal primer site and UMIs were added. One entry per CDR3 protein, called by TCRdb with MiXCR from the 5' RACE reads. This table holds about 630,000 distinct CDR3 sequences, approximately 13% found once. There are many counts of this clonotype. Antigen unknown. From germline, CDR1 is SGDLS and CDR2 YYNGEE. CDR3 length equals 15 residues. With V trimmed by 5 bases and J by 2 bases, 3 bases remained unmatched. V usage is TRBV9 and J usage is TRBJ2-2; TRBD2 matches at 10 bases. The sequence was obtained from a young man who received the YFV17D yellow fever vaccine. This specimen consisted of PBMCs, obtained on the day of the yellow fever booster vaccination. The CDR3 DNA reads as TGTGCCAGCAGGAGGACTAGCGGAAACACCGGGGAGCTGTTTTTT. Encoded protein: CASRRTSGNTGELFF.